The 4 T cell receptor beta chains presented below share a single source sample, sequenced in a study of human T cells and chemical hapten exposure listed by TCRdb under 2021. This sample's time point label indicates: patch test 3, about 24 weeks after DPC sensitization. The sample's treatment or condition, from its label and the paper: therapeutic diphenylcyclopropenone sensitization with weekly scalp DPC. Library preparation was by RACE. Sequencing instrument: NextSeq 500. The public reads were quality trimmed at Q25 with fastp and then assembled into clones with MiXCR by TCRdb, keeping productive beta chains. Identical CDR3 proteins give one entry, which carries the most common genes and DNA. In all, the sample holds 100,000 or so distinct CDR3 sequences, and nearly 35% of those were seen once. The ten biggest clones cover about 2.9% of the sample. Specimen: whole blood, collected in connection with sensitization to the hapten diphenylcyclopropenone (DPC). The receptors originated from a man aged 40-55 years with alopecia areata. Some clones in this sample may be carry-over from other donors' samples.

This chain connects TRBV10-3 to TRBJ2-7, with D possibly matching TRBD1 (6 bases). The CDR3 has 20 amino acids. The V and J ends lost 0 bases and 0 bases respectively, with 24 bases between them. CDR1 and CDR2 (germline): ENHRY, SYGVKD. The CDR3 region has the DNA TGTGCCATCAGTGAGTCCCTAATTGACAAACAGGACAGAATCTCCTACGAGCAGTACGTC. Translated, it gives CAISESLIDKQDRISYEQYV.

The rearrangement links TRBV7-9 to TRBJ1-2; no definite D call. Germline loops: CDR1 SEHNR, CDR2 FQNEAQ (reference sequence). Trimming shortened V by 1 base and J by 4 bases, and 7 bases separated the two germline ends. This CDR3 spans 13 amino acids. The chain's CDR3 is CASSLDMRYGYTF. As DNA, the CDR3 is TGTGCCAGCAGCTTAGACATGCGCTATGGCTACACCTTC.

The J gene is TRBJ2-3, the V gene TRBV20-1; the match to TRBD2 covers 7 bases. V was clipped by 0 bases and J by 6 bases; unmatched bases: 15. This CDR3 spans 17 amino acids. Germline V gives CDR1 DFQATT, CDR2 SNEGSKA (reference sequence). CDR3 in amino acids: CSARDVPWGRASDTQYF. CDR3 in DNA: TGCAGTGCTAGAGATGTTCCTTGGGGGAGGGCCAGTGATACGCAGTATTTT.

This clonotype was found a few times. The chain joins TRBV29-1 to TRBJ2-3; 7 bases fit TRBD1. Per the germline V gene, CDR1 is SQVTM and CDR2 is ANQGSEA. The CDR3 runs 12 residues. V dropped 6 bases and J dropped 4; count of bases not matched to a gene: 4. This chain's CDR3 is CSVGQRADTQYF. The CDR3 DNA sequence: TGCAGCGTGGGACAGAGAGCAGATACGCAGTATTTT.